These T cell receptor beta chains were read from a single sample in a study of blood T cell repertoires in COVID-19. The method was immunoSEQ multiplex PCR; TCRdb's version includes in-frame clones alone and lacks a portion of them. Altogether 400,000 to 550,000 clones are present, 70% to 90% being singletons, with the ten largest covering under 2.5%. The sample consisted of PBMCs or T cells enriched from blood (not recorded which). The receptors stem from a woman aged 18-29 years with acute COVID-19. CDR3s include the opening cysteine and the closing phenylalanine or tryptophan. The D gene is left open where the match is weak. Not all rows give a size; the values are once, few, many and, for expanded clones, a class.

CDR3 DNA,CDR3 protein,V gene,D gene,J gene,clone size
TGCGCCAGCAGCTTGGTAACGGGAGTGGGGACAGATACGCAGTATTTT,CASSLVTGVGTDTQYF,TRBV5-1,.,TRBJ2-3,.
TGTGCCAGCAGTTTATCGAGGGAGACCCAGTACTTC,CASSLSRETQYF,TRBV27,.,TRBJ2-5,.
TGTGCCATCAGTCAAGGGACAGAGAACACTGAAGCTTTCTTT,CAISQGTENTEAFF,TRBV10-3,TRBD1,TRBJ1-1,.
TGTGCCAGCAGCCGGGCCCGACAGGGGATGAATTCACCCCTCCACTTT,CASSRARQGMNSPLHF,TRBV5-5,TRBD1,TRBJ1-6,.
TGTGCCAGCAGGCGGACGGGAAATTCACCCCTCCACTTT,CASRRTGNSPLHF,TRBV6-5,.,TRBJ1-6,.
TGCGCCAGCAGTGACCAGACTAGCGGGGGCTACGAGCAGTACTTC,CASSDQTSGGYEQYF,TRBV10-1,TRBD2,TRBJ2-7,.
TGTGCCAGCAGCCAGCGGACAAGATACAATGAGCAGTTCTTC,CASSQRTRYNEQFF,TRBV3-1/TRBV3-2,.,TRBJ2-1,.
TGTGCCAGCAACCGACAGGGGTATTATGAGACCCAGTACTTC,CASNRQGYYETQYF,TRBV28,TRBD1,TRBJ2-5,once
TGTGCCACCATCGGGGGCGGGGGACAATACAATGAGCAGTTCTTC,CATIGGGGQYNEQFF,TRBV25-1,.,TRBJ2-1,.
TGTGCCAGCAGTTTGGCCGAGCGGGGCTACACCTTC,CASSLAERGYTF,TRBV28,.,TRBJ1-2,.
TGTGCCAGCAGCGAAACGGGCTACGAGCAGTACTTC,CASSETGYEQYF,TRBV5-5,.,TRBJ2-7,.
TGTGCCAGCCCGGGGGGGGTTTACACTGAAGCTTTCTTT,CASPGGVYTEAFF,TRBV2,.,TRBJ1-1,.
TGTGCCAGCAGTCTAGCGTACTCCTACGAGCAGTACTTC,CASSLAYSYEQYF,TRBV6-5,.,TRBJ2-7,.
TGTGCCAGCAGCTTAGGAGGACACGGGGGCACTGAAGCTTTCTTT,CASSLGGHGGTEAFF,TRBV7-9,.,TRBJ1-1,.
TGTGCCAGCCGGGGACAGGTTCTCGGGGAGCTGTTTTTT,CASRGQVLGELFF,TRBV14,TRBD1,TRBJ2-2,.
TGTGCCAGCAGCCGCCTCGGACAGGGGTACACCGGGGAGCTGTTTTTT,CASSRLGQGYTGELFF,TRBV3-1/TRBV3-2,TRBD1,TRBJ2-2,.
TGTGCCAGCAGCCTCAACCGGGACAGCGGAAACACCATATATTTT,CASSLNRDSGNTIYF,TRBV9,TRBD1,TRBJ1-3,.
TGTGCCACCAGCAGAGTTGGGCCCGATACGCAGTATTTT,CATSRVGPDTQYF,TRBV15,.,TRBJ2-3,once
TGTGCCAGCAGCCTCGGGACAGTGAACACCGGGGAGCTGTTTTTT,CASSLGTVNTGELFF,TRBV7-2,TRBD1,TRBJ2-2,.
TGCGCCAGCAGCCAAGTGGGTCGGCTAGCGGGGGCCGGGGATGAGCAGTTCTTC,CASSQVGRLAGAGDEQFF,TRBV4-1,TRBD2,TRBJ2-1,.
TGTGCCAGCAGTTTACGACAGCCAAACTACGAGCAGTACTTC,CASSLRQPNYEQYF,TRBV27,.,TRBJ2-7,few
TGTGCCAGCAGTGACTCACGTACCCAGGGTCAGCCCCAGCATTTT,CASSDSRTQGQPQHF,TRBV25-1,.,TRBJ1-5,.
TGTGCCAGTAGCCTTGGGACATCCGGCTACGAGCAGTACTTC,CASSLGTSGYEQYF,TRBV19,.,TRBJ2-7,.
TGTGCCAGCAGCGTAGTAGCAGGGCCCACCGGGGAGCTGTTTTTT,CASSVVAGPTGELFF,TRBV9,.,TRBJ2-2,.
TGTGCCAGCAGTTCTCTAGCGGATAGCACAGATACGCAGTATTTT,CASSSLADSTDTQYF,TRBV28,TRBD2,TRBJ2-3,many
TGTGCCAGCAGCTTAGTGGGACTAGTCTACGAGCAGTACTTC,CASSLVGLVYEQYF,TRBV7-2,TRBD2,TRBJ2-7,.
TGTGCCAGCAGCTTCGGGGGGCGAGGCAATCAGCCCCAGCATTTT,CASSFGGRGNQPQHF,TRBV2,.,TRBJ1-5,.
TGTGCCATAAGGACGGAGGGGATCGCCACTGAAGCTTTCTTT,CAIRTEGIATEAFF,TRBV6-6,.,TRBJ1-1,.
TGTGCCAGTAGTATAATATTGAGCGGGAGACGATACAATGAGCAGTTCTTC,CASSIILSGRRYNEQFF,TRBV19,TRBD2,TRBJ2-1,.
TGTGCCAGCAGCACCCGGACTTCCTACAATGAGCAGTTCTTC,CASSTRTSYNEQFF,TRBV7-2,.,TRBJ2-1,.
TGTGCCAGCTCACCAGAGGGTTATGGCTACACCTTC,CASSPEGYGYTF,TRBV18,.,TRBJ1-2,.
TGTGCCAGCAGTGGGAGGGGCCCCGGCGTTTATAATTCACCCCTCCACTTT,CASSGRGPGVYNSPLHF,TRBV27,.,TRBJ1-6,.
TGTGCCAGCTCACCCGACAGGGGGCGAAGCACTGAAGCTTTCTTT,CASSPDRGRSTEAFF,TRBV18,TRBD1,TRBJ1-1,.
TGCGCCAGCAGTTATAAGACAGGGCCTATGAACACCGGGGAGCTGTTTTTT,CASSYKTGPMNTGELFF,TRBV5-1,TRBD1,TRBJ2-2,few
TGTGCCAGCAGCTTAATGCAGCAGGAAGTCTACGAGCAGTACTTC,CASSLMQQEVYEQYF,TRBV7-2,.,TRBJ2-7,.
TGCGCCAGCAGCTTCCCGGGTTACAATGAGCAGTTCTTC,CASSFPGYNEQFF,TRBV5-1,.,TRBJ2-1,.
TGCGCCAGCAGGGCAGGGAACTATGGCTACACCTTC,CASRAGNYGYTF,TRBV5-1,.,TRBJ1-2,.
TGTGCCAGCAGTTTAGGGGTCGGGGACTATCAGCCCCAGCATTTT,CASSLGVGDYQPQHF,TRBV28,.,TRBJ1-5,.
TGTGCTAGTGGTTTGGCTCCAGGGGGCGGTAATCAGCCCCAGCATTTT,CASGLAPGGGNQPQHF,TRBV12-5,TRBD1,TRBJ1-5,.
TGCGCCAGCAGCCAAGAAAGAGGGAATGAAGCTTTCTTT,CASSQERGNEAFF,TRBV4-1,.,TRBJ1-1,.
TGTGCCAGTAGTATACGTTCAGGATCCTACGAGCAGTACTTC,CASSIRSGSYEQYF,TRBV19,.,TRBJ2-7,.
TGTGCCAGCAGTTTAAAGGGGGCCTACAATGAGCAGTTCTTC,CASSLKGAYNEQFF,TRBV27,.,TRBJ2-1,few
TGCGCCAGCAGTGAGCAGGGGACAGATACGCAGTATTTT,CASSEQGTDTQYF,TRBV10-1,.,TRBJ2-3,.
TGTGCCAGCAGTTTAGGACAGGGGCCGGCCTACGAGCAGTACTTC,CASSLGQGPAYEQYF,TRBV27,TRBD1,TRBJ2-7,.
TGTGCCACAACTACGGGGCAGGGAGGGGGCTACACCTTC,CATTTGQGGGYTF,TRBV28,.,TRBJ1-2,.
TGTGCCAGCAGCGACTCAGGGGGAGCTGGAAACACCATATATTTT,CASSDSGGAGNTIYF,TRBV5-6,TRBD1,TRBJ1-3,.
TGTGCCAGCAGTAGCAGGGGGATCGGAAACACCATATATTTT,CASSSRGIGNTIYF,TRBV27,TRBD1,TRBJ1-3,few
TGTGCCAGCAGTTACTCCGGGCGCGGCGGGTATACGCAGTATTTT,CASSYSGRGGYTQYF,TRBV6-5,.,TRBJ2-3,.
TGTGCCAGCTCCCCGAACAGGGTTTGGAATTCACCCCTCCACTTT,CASSPNRVWNSPLHF,TRBV18,.,TRBJ1-6,.